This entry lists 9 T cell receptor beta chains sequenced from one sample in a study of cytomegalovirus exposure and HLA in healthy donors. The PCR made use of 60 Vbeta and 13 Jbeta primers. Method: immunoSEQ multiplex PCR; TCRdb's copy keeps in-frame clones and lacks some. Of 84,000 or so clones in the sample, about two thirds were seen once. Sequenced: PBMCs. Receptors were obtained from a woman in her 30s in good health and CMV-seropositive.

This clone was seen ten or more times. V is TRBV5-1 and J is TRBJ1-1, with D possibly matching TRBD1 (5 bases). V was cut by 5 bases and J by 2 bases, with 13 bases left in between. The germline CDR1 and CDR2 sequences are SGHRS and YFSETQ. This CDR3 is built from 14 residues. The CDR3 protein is CASRGDRGNTEAFF. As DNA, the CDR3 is TGCGCCAGCAGGGGTGACAGAGGCAACACTGAAGCTTTCTTT.

In nucleotides, the CDR3 is TGTGCCAGCAGCTTAGAGTTGAGCGTGAACACCGGGGAGCTGTTTTTT. The encoded protein is CASSLELSVNTGELFF. V usage is TRBV11-3 and J usage is TRBJ2-2; D is unresolved. This CDR3 contains 16 residues. Germline CDR1 and CDR2: SGHNT and YENEEA. V lost 0 bases and J 1 base, leaving 9 bases between the germline ends.

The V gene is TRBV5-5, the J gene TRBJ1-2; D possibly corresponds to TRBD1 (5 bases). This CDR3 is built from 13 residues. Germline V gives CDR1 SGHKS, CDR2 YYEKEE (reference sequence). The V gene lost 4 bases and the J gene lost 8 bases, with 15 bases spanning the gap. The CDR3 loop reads CASSRGDSRGYTF. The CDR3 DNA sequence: TGTGCCAGCAGCCGCGGGGACTCCCGAGGCTACACCTTC.

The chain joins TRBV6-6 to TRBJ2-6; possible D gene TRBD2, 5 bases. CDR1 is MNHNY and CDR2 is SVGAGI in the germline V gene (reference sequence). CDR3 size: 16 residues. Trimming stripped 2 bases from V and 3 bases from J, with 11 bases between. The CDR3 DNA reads TGTGCCAGCAGTTACCCCCCCGGACTTGGGGCCAACGTCCTGACTTTC. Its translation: CASSYPPGLGANVLTF.

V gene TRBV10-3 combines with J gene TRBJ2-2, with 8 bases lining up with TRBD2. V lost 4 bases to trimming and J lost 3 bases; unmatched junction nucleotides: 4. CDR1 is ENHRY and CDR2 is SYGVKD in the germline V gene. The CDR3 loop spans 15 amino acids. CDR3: CAISASGGDTGELFF. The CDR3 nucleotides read TGTGCCATCAGTGCAAGCGGGGGAGACACCGGGGAGCTGTTTTTT.

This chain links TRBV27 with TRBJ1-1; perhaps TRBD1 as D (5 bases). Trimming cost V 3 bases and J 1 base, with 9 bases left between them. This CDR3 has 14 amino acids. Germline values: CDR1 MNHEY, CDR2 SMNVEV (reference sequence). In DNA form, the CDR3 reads TGTGCCAGCAGTTTCCGGGGGGAGAACACTGAAGCTTTCTTT. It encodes CASSFRGENTEAFF.

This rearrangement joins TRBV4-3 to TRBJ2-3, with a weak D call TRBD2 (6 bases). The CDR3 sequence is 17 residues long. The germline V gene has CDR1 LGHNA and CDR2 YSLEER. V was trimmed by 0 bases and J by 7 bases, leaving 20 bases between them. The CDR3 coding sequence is TGCGCCAGCAGCCAAGATTCGGTTTATAGCGGAATCAATACGCAGTATTTT. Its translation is CASSQDSVYSGINTQYF.

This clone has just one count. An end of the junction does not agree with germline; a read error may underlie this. Written as DNA, the CDR3 is TGCGCCAGCAGTCCGGGACAGGTCTATGGCTACCCCTTC. Its protein is CASSPGQVYGYPF. The rearrangement links TRBV10-2 to TRBJ1-2; 8 bases map to TRBD1. CDR1 and CDR2 (germline): WSHSY, SAAADI. CDR3 length equals 13 residues.

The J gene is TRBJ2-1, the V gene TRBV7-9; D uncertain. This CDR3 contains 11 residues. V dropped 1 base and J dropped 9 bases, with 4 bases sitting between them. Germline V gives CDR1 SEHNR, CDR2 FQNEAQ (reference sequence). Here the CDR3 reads CASSLGGEQFF. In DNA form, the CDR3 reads TGTGCCAGCAGCTTAGGAGGTGAGCAGTTCTTC.